This T cell receptor beta chain was identified in a study of blood T cells in healthy people across ages. The CDR3 totals 13 residues. Germline loops: CDR1 ENHRY, CDR2 SYGVKD. This clonotype was seen at least ten times. Antigen: not known. The junction differs from germline at one of its ends, possibly a read error. It was with a sample-barcoded 5' primer and a J-beta primer mix that a second PCR of roughly 6 to 11 cycles was run. A template-switch adaptor containing 12 random nucleotides labeled each cDNA molecule. TCRdb itself ran the 5' RACE reads through MiXCR, one entry per CDR3 protein. The repertoire consists of about 1,500,000 distinct CDR3 sequences, with 25% to 30% occurring once and the leading ten covering 7.7%. Study-wide findings and caveats: Donors of long life had a larger count of naive CD4+ cells and greater diversity than aged donors. A strong correlation was found between TCR beta diversity and the percentage of naive T cells.

The sequenced sample was blood. The V gene is TRBV10-3, the J gene TRBJ2-7; no reliable D call. This TCR was recovered from a woman in her 30s in good health. CDR3 in DNA: TGTGCCATCACTGAGGACGTTGCCTACGAGCAGTACTTC. It specifies CAITEDVAYEQYF.